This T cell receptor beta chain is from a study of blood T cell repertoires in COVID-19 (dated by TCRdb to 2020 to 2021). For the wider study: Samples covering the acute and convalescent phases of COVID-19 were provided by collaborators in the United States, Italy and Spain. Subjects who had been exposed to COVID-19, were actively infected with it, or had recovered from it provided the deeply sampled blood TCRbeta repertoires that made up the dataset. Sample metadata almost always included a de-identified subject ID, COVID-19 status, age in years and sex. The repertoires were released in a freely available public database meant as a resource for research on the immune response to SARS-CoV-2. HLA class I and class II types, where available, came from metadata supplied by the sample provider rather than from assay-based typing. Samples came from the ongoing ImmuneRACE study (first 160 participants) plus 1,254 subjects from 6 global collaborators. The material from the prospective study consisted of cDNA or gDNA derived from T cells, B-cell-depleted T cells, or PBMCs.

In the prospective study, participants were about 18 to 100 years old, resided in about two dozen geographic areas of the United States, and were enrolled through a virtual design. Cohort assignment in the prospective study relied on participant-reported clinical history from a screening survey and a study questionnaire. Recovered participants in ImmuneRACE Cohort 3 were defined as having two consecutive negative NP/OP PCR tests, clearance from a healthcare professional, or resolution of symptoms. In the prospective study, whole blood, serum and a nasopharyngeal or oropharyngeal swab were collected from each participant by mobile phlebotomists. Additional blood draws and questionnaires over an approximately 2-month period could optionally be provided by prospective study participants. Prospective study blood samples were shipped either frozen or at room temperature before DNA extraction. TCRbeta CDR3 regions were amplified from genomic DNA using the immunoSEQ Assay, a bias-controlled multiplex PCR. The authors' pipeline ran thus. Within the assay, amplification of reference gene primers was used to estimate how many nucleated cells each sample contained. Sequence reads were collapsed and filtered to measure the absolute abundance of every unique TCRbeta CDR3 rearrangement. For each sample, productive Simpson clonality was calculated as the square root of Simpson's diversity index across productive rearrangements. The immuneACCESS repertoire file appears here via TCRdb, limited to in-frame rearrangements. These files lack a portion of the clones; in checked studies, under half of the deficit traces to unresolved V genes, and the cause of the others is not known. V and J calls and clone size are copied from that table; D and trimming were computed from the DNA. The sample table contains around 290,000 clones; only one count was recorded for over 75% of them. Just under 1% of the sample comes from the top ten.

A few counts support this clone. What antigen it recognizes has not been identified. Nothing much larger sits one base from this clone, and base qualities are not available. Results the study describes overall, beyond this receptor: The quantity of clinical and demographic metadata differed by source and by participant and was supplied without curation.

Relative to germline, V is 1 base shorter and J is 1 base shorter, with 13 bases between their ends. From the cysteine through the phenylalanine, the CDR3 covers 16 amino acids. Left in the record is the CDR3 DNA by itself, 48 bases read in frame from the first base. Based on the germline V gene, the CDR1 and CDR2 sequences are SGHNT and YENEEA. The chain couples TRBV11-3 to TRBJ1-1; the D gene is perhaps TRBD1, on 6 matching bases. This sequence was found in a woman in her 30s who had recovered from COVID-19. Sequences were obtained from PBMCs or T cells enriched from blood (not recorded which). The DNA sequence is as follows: TGTGCCAGCAGCTTAGGTGTGGGACAATCGAACACTGAAGCTTTCTTT. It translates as CASSLGVGQSNTEAFF.